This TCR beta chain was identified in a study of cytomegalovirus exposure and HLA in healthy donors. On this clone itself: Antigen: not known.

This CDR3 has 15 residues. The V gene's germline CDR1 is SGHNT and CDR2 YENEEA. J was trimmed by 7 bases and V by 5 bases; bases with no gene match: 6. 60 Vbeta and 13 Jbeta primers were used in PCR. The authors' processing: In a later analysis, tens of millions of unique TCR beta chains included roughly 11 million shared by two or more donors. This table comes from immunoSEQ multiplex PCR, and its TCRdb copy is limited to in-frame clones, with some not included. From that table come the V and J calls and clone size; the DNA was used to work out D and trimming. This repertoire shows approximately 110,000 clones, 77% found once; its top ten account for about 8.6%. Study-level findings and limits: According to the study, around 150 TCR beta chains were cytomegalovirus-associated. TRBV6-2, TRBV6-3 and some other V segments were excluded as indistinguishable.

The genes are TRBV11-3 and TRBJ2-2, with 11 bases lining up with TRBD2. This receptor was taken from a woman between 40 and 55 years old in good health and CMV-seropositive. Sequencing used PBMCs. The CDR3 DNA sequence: TGTGCCAGCAGCCCCAGACTAGCGGGATTCGGGGAGCTGTTTTTT. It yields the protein CASSPRLAGFGELFF.